The 10 T cell receptor beta chains presented below share a single source sample, sequenced in a study of cytomegalovirus exposure and HLA in healthy donors (dated by TCRdb to the late 2010s). Libraries were prepared through the immunoSEQ multiplex PCR assay. A mixture of 60 forward primers for TCR Vbeta segments and 13 reverse primers for TCR Jbeta segments was used in the multiplex PCR. Not all clones reach the TCRdb copy of this immuneACCESS table, which keeps in-frame sequences only. Checked studies attribute under half of the gap to unresolved V genes and leave the rest unexplained. This sample has around 120,000 clones in its table, and approximately 70% of those were observed once. The ten largest clones capture 8% to 9.5% of the sample. Sample: PBMCs. These receptors all come from a woman aged 40-49 years in good health and CMV-seropositive.

This rearrangement joins TRBV19 to TRBJ2-7, with 11 bases matching TRBD2. This CDR3 spans 16 amino acids. Germline V gene lookup returns CDR1 LNHDA and CDR2 SQIVND (reference sequence). V lost 3 bases, J lost 3 bases, and 7 bases stayed unmatched. The CDR3 is CASSMGTSGRFYEQYF. The CDR3 bases are TGTGCCAGTAGTATGGGAACTAGCGGGAGATTCTACGAGCAGTACTTC.

The rearrangement uses TRBV12-1 and TRBJ2-7; the D call of TRBD2 is as the table states it, not checked on the DNA. TRBV12-1 is recorded as a pseudogene. The CDR3 covers 15 residues. The CDR3 loop is CASSFRSEPLYEQYF. The CDR3 DNA sequence: TGTGCCAGCAGCTTTCGGAGCGAGCCGCTCTACGAGCAGTACTTC.

V and J are TRBV14 and TRBJ2-1; D remains unclear. The CDR3 sequence is 19 residues long. CDR1 is SGHDN and CDR2 is FVKESK in the germline V gene. V lost 0 bases and J lost 0, with 18 bases in between. In DNA, the CDR3 is TGTGCCAGCAGCCAAGAGGGCCCTGGTCTCTTCAGCTCCTACAATGAGCAGTTCTTC. It translates to CASSQEGPGLFSSYNEQFF.

V is TRBV15 and J is TRBJ2-3; D may be TRBD1 (6 bases). Trimming took 5 bases from V and 12 from J, leaving 18 bases between them. The CDR3 spans 13 residues. Germline CDR1 LNHNV, CDR2 YYDKDF (reference sequence). CDR3 nucleotide sequence: TGTGCCACCAGCGGGGGAAGGGGGATGGCCCAGTATTTT. Translation gives CATSGGRGMAQYF.

This clone was recorded at least ten times. Other DNA sequences within the sample encode an identical CDR3. The chain uses TRBV7-3 and TRBJ1-1; D is uncertain. CDR3 length: 13 amino acids. Germline CDR1 reads SGHTA; CDR2 reads FQGTGA. V lost 5 bases and J 1 base, leaving 8 bases between the germline ends. The CDR3: CASSRRQNTEAFF. CDR3 bases: TGTGCCAGCAGCCGACGACAGAACACTGAAGCTTTCTTT.

The V call is TRBV7-3, the J call TRBJ2-2; 8 nucleotides agree with TRBD2. Germline-derived CDR1 and CDR2 are SGHTA and FQGTGA. The CDR3 spans 15 residues. V lost 5 bases to trimming and J lost 4 bases; unmatched junction nucleotides: 6. The DNA of the CDR3 is TGTGCCAGCAGCCGGACTAGCCTTCCCACCGGGGAGCTGTTTTTT. Its translation is CASSRTSLPTGELFF.

This clone was observed a single time. The chain recombines TRBV29-1 with TRBJ1-2, with TRBD1 identical over 8 bases. The CDR3 runs 13 residues. V was pared by 5 bases and J by 5 bases, with 7 bases of the junction left unmatched. From germline, CDR1 is SQVTM and CDR2 ANQGSEA. CDR3 in amino acids: CSVNDRGVYGYTF. CDR3 sequence (DNA): TGCAGCGTTAATGACAGGGGCGTTTATGGCTACACCTTC.

This chain links TRBV9 with TRBJ2-1; 9 nucleotides match TRBD2. Germline CDR1 and CDR2: SGDLS and YYNGEE. This CDR3 spans 16 amino acids. The junction had 9 bases not matched to a gene; V was cut back by 4 bases and J by 4 bases. The CDR3 sequence: CASSIVAGVGYNEQFF. The CDR3 coding sequence is TGTGCCAGCAGCATCGTAGCGGGAGTGGGTTACAATGAGCAGTTCTTC. Full variable domain (remainder filled in from reference TRBV9 and TRBJ2-1): DSGVTQTPKHLITATGQRVTLRCSPRSGDLSVYWYQQSLDQGLQFLIQYYNGEERAKGNILERFSAQQFPDLHSELNLSSLELGDSALYFCASSIVAGVGYNEQFFGPGTRLTVL.

The chain joins TRBV19 to TRBJ2-2; tentatively, D is TRBD1 (5 bases). The V end was cut by 5 bases, the J end by 3 bases, with 7 bases between. There are 13 residues in the CDR3. Germline-derived CDR1 and CDR2 are LNHDA and SQIVND (reference sequence). The CDR3 reads CASSSGHTGELFF. CDR3 in DNA: TGTGCCAGTAGTTCAGGGCACACCGGGGAGCTGTTTTTT.

The chain recombines TRBV7-9 with TRBJ1-3, with 9 bases fitting TRBD1. Germline V gives CDR1 SEHNR, CDR2 FQNEAQ (reference sequence). V was clipped by 8 bases and J by 4 bases; unmatched bases: 6. CDR3 size: 14 residues. The CDR3 DNA reads TGTGCCAGCGGCGGACAGGGGCAGGGAAACACCATATATTTT. Amino acids: CASGGQGQGNTIYF.